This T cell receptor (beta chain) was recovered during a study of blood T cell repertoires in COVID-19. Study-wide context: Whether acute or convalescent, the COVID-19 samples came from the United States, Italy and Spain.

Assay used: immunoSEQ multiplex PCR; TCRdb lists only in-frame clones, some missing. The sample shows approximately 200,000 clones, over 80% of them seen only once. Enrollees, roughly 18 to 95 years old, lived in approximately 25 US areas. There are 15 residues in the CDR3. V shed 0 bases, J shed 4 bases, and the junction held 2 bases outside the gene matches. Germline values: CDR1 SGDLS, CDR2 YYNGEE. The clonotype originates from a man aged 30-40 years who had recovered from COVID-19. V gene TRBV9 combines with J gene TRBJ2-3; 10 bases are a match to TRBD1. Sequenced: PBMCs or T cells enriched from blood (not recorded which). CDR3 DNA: TGTGCCAGCAGCGTAGGACAGGGGGCCTCAGATACGCAGTATTTT. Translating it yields CASSVGQGASDTQYF.